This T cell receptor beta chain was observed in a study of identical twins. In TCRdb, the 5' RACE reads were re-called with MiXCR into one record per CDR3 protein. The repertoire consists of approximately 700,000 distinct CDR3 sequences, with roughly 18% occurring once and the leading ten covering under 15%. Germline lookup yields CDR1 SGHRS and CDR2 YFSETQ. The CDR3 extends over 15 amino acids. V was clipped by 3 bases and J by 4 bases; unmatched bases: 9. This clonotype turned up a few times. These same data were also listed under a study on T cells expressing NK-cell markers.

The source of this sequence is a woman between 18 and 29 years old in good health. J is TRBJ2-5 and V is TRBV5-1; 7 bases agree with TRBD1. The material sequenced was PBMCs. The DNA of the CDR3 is TGCGCCAGCAGCTCTACAGGGGCCCGGAGAGAGACCCAGTACTTC. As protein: CASSSTGARRETQYF.